These T cell receptor beta chains were read from a single sample in a study of blood T cell repertoires in COVID-19. Method: immunoSEQ multiplex PCR; TCRdb's copy keeps in-frame clones and lacks some. Of 100,000 to 150,000 clones in the sample, about 85% were seen once. Sequences were obtained from peripheral blood. The receptor set was obtained from a man aged 65 to 85 with acute or convalescent COVID-19. The conserved cysteine and the conserved F or W are not part of the CDR3 here.

v_call cdr3_length cdr3_aa
TRBV24-1 13 ATSDVDRESGGYT
TRBV2 15 ASSERGYGYSNQPQH
TRBV4-2 14 ASSRPLASPTDTQY
TRBV28 9 ASSSRVMAF
TRBV5-1 14 ASSPGLVSTNEKLF
TRBV11-2 12 ASSPTRSNSPLH
TRBV5-1 13 ASREGQGRTNEQF
TRBV6-4 12 ASSASPGQGEAF
TRBV2 12 ASWNPSGYYEQY
TRBV5-8 15 ASSLEGPIGGAYGYT
TRBV4-1 10 ASSQRGSTQY
TRBV20-1 9 SASSRWEQY
TRBV6-5 13 ASSPQGASNQPQH
TRBV12-5 16 ASAPSRGGGPRDGELF
TRBV6-5 13 ASRGTGTTNEKLF
TRBV7-8 15 ASSSRDSFLSGNTIY
TRBV28 13 ATQPPLAGGPRQY
TRBV5-4 12 ASSLAGNTGELF
TRBV6-5 13 ASRPWSGWNEKLF
TRBV24-1 12 ATSEGGASNEQF
TRBV6-5 11 ASRLLAVDTQY
TRBV29-1 10 SVRQQGGGYT
TRBV10-2 13 ASSPGNQAKNIQY
TRBV12-5 13 ASGLDRVWGPEAF
TRBV4-1 13 ASSLSGGAVETQY
TRBV5-5 13 ASTPLGQGFAEQY
TRBV15 12 ATSRDPAADTQY
TRBV5-1 14 ASSSLQGTGVYEQY
TRBV4-2 15 ASSREPGLASPDTQY
TRBV6-1 14 ASSENPLRRNYGYT
TRBV5-6 12 ASSFGQGDQPQH
TRBV5-1 13 ASSLEGTRRDTQY
TRBV5-1 12 ASSSDRANTEAF
TRBV5-6 11 ASSSRQGGGYT
TRBV29-1 12 SVERGTEATEAF
TRBV10-2 11 ASSVGLHQPQH
TRBV3-1/TRBV3-2 14 ASSQDPPDSNQPQH